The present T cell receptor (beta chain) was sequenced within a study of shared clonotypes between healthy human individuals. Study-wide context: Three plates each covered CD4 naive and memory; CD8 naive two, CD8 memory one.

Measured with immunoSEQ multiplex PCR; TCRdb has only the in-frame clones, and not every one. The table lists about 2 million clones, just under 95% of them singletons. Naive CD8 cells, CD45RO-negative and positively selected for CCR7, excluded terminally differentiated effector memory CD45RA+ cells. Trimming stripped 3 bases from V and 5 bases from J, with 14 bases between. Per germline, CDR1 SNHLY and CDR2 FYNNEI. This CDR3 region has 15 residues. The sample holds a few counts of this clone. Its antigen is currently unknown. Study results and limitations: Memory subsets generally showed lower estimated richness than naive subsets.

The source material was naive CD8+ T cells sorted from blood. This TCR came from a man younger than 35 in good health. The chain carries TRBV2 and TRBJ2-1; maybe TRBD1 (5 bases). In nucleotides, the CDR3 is TGTGCCAGCAGTGAGGGTTTGGGGCAGGACAATGAGCAGTTCTTC. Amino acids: CASSEGLGQDNEQFF.